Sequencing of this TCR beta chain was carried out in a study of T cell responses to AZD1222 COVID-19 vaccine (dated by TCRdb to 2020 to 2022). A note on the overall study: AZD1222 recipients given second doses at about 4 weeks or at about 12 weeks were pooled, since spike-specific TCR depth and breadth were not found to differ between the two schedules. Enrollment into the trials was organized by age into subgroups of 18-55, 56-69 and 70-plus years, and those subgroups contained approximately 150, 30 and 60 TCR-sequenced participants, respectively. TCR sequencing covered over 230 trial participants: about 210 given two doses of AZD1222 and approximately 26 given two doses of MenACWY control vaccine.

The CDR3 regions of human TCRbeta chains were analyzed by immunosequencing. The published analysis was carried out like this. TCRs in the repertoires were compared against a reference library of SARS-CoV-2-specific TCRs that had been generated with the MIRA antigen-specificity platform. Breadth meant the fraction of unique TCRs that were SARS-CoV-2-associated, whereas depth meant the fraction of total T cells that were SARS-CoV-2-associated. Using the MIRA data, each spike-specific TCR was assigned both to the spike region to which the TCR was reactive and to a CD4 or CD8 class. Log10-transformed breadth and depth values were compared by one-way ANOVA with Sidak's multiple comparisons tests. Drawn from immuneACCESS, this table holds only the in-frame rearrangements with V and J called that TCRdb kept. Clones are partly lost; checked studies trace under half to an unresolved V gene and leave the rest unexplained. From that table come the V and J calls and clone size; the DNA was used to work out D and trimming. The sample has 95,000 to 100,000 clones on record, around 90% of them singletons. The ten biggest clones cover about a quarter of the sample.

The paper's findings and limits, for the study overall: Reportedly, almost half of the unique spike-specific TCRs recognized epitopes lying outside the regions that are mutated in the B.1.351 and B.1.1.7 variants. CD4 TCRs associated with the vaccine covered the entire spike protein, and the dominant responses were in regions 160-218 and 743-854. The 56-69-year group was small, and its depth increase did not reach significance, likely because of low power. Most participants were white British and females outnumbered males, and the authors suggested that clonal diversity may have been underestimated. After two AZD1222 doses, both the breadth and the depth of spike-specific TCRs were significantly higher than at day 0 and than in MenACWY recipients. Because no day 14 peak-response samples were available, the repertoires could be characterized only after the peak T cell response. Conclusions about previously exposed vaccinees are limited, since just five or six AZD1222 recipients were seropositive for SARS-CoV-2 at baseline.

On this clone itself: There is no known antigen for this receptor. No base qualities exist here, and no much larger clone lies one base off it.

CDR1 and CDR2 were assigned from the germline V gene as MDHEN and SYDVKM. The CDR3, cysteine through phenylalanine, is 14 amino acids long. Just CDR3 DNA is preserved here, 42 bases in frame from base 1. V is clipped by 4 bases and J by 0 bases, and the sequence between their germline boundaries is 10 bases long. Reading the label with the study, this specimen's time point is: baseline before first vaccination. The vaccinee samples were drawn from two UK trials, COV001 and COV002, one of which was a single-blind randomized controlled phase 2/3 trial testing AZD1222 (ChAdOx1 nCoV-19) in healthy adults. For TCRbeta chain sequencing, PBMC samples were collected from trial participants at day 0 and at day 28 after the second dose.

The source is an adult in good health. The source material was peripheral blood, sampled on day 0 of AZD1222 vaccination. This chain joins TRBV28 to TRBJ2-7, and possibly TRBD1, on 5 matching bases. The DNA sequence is TGTGCCAGCAGTTCACCAGGGTCCTCCTACGAGCAGTACTTC. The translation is CASSSPGSSYEQYF.